The 11 T cell receptor beta chains below were found in one sample sequenced in a study of cytomegalovirus exposure and HLA in healthy donors. Vbeta (60) and Jbeta (13) primers were used in the PCR. Only in-frame clones appear in the TCRdb table, and some are missing; sequencing was by immunoSEQ multiplex PCR. This table has around 300,000 clones, 85% to 90% appearing once. The material sequenced was PBMCs. Source of these receptors: a woman aged 18-29 years in good health and CMV-seronegative.

The J gene is TRBJ2-3, the V gene TRBV5-1; D possibly corresponds to TRBD2 (5 bases). Germline CDR1 SGHRS, CDR2 YFSETQ. The CDR3 totals 16 residues. Trimming left V 0 bases short and J 2 bases short, with 13 bases between. The CDR3 protein is CASSLDARVFTDTQYF. For the CDR3, the DNA is TGCGCCAGCAGCTTGGATGCGAGGGTGTTCACAGATACGCAGTATTTT.

The chain carries TRBV19 and TRBJ1-4; TRBD1 agrees at 7 bases. This CDR3 contains 16 residues. With 4 bases clipped from V and 4 bases from J, the junction kept 9 bases outside the gene matches. Germline V CDR1 and CDR2: LNHDA, SQIVND (reference sequence). The DNA for the CDR3 is TGTGCCAGTAGTACCCTCGGACAGGCCGATAATGAAAAACTGTTTTTT. Protein product: CASSTLGQADNEKLFF.

The rearrangement links TRBV7-3 to TRBJ2-3, with D maybe TRBD1 (5 bases). V dropped 5 bases and J dropped 0 bases, with 9 bases sitting between them. The length of the CDR3 is 14 residues. Germline loops: CDR1 SGHTA, CDR2 FQGTGA. The CDR3 DNA reads TGTGCCAGCAGCCTGGGGCAAAGCACAGATACGCAGTATTTT. Its translation: CASSLGQSTDTQYF. The variable domain in full, completed from reference TRBV7-3 and TRBJ2-3, reads GAGVSQTPSNKVTEKGKYVELRCDPISGHTALYWYRQSLGQGPEFLIYFQGTGAADDSGLPNDRFFAVRPEGSVSTLKIQRTERGDSAVYLCASSLGQSTDTQYFGPGTRLTVL.

This clone was recorded only once. V usage is TRBV25-1 and J usage is TRBJ1-1, with TRBD1 matching 7 bases. The CDR3 sequence is 15 residues long. Germline V gene sequence: CDR1 MGHDK, CDR2 SYGVNS. V trimming: 2 bases; J trimming: 1 base; junction bases outside the gene matches: 4. The CDR3 sequence is CASSEPRGENTEAFF. CDR3 nucleotides: TGTGCCAGCAGTGAACCCAGGGGGGAGAACACTGAAGCTTTCTTT.

The chain combines TRBV11-1 with TRBJ1-2; D remains unclear. The V gene lost 1 base and the J gene lost 7 bases, with 13 bases spanning the gap. The CDR3 sequence is 14 residues long. CDR1 and CDR2 from the germline V gene are SGHAT and FQDESV (reference sequence). The chain's CDR3 is CASSLGRVAGGYTF. CDR3 nucleotide sequence: TGTGCCAGCAGCTTAGGACGAGTGGCAGGTGGCTACACCTTC. Full variable domain (remainder filled in from reference TRBV11-1 and TRBJ1-2): EAEVAQSPRYKITEKSQAVAFWCDPISGHATLYWYRQILGQGPELLVQFQDESVVDDSQLPKDRFSAERLKGVDSTLKIQPAELGDSAMYLCASSLGRVAGGYTFGSGTRLTVV.

The chain links TRBV9 to TRBJ2-7; tentative D call: TRBD1 (6 bases). Germline V gene lookup returns CDR1 SGDLS and CDR2 YYNGEE. The CDR3 loop spans 15 amino acids. V gave up 0 bases and J gave up 0 bases, with 10 bases separating them. This CDR3 reads CASSVDTGSSYEQYF. The CDR3 DNA reads as TGTGCCAGCAGCGTAGATACAGGGAGCTCCTACGAGCAGTACTTC.

This rearrangement joins TRBV29-1 to TRBJ2-2; D not resolved. V gave up 5 bases and J gave up 1 base, with 11 bases separating them. The CDR3 has 14 residues. The germline CDR1 and CDR2 sequences are SQVTM and ANQGSEA. CDR3 residues: CSVRGSLNTGELFF. DNA for the CDR3: TGCAGCGTTCGCGGCAGCTTGAACACCGGGGAGCTGTTTTTT.

The chain is built from TRBV5-4 and TRBJ1-2, with D hard to call. CDR3 length: 13 amino acids. Per germline, CDR1 SGHNT and CDR2 YYREEE (reference sequence). V was trimmed by 2 bases and J by 0 bases, leaving 5 bases between them. The CDR3 is CASSFTANYGYTF. In DNA form, the CDR3 reads TGTGCCAGCAGCTTTACGGCTAACTATGGCTACACCTTC.

V usage is TRBV14 and J usage is TRBJ1-2; D is unclear. CDR1 is SGHDN, CDR2 FVKESK, per germline. The CDR3 runs to 14 residues. V was pared by 4 bases and J by 6 bases, with 15 bases between. CDR3 sequence: CASSPLRGRDGYTF. CDR3 DNA: TGTGCCAGCAGCCCCCTGAGAGGGCGCGATGGCTACACCTTC. The variable domain in full, with the rest retrieved from reference TRBV14 and TRBJ1-2, is EAGVTQFPSHSVIEKGQTVTLRCDPISGHDNLYWYRRVMGKEIKFLLHFVKESKQDESGMPNNRFLAERTGGTYSTLKVQPAELEDSGVYFCASSPLRGRDGYTFGSGTRLTVV.

The CDR3 is CASSSVDRGALQPQHF. CDR3 DNA sequence: TGTGCCAGCAGTTCTGTAGACAGGGGCGCTCTACAGCCCCAGCATTTT. This chain connects TRBV27 to TRBJ1-5; the match to TRBD1 covers 8 bases. CDR1 and CDR2 from the germline V gene are MNHEY and SMNVEV (reference sequence). The length of the CDR3 is 16 residues. After removal of 4 bases from V and 7 bases from J, the junction contained 12 bases not matched to a gene.

The gene calls are TRBV10-2 and TRBJ1-1; D might be TRBD1 (6 bases). Germline V gives CDR1 WSHSY, CDR2 SAAADI. V dropped 6 bases and J dropped 4 bases, with 6 bases sitting between them. The CDR3 is 11 amino acids. CDR3 nucleotide sequence: TGCGCCAGCAGGGGGGCCACTGAAGCTTTCTTT. Encoded protein: CASRGATEAFF.